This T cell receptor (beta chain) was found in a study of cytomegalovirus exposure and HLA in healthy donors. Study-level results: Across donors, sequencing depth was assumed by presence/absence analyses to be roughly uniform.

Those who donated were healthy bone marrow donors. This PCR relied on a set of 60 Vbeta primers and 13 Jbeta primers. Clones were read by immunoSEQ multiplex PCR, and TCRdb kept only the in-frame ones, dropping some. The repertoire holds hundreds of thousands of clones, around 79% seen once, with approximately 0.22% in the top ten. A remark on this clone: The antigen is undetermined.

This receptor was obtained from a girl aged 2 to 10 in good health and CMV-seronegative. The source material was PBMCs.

CDR3 nucleotides: TGCGCCAGCAGCTTGGGACTAAACACCGGGGAGCTGTTTTTT. It codes for CASSLGLNTGELFF. The V call is TRBV5-1, the J call TRBJ2-2; perhaps TRBD2 as D (5 bases). Germline V gene lookup returns CDR1 SGHRS and CDR2 YFSETQ. The V end lost 0 bases, the J end lost 2 bases, and 5 bases lay between the germline ends. The CDR3 runs to 14 residues. Full variable domain (remainder filled in from reference TRBV5-1 and TRBJ2-2): KAGVTQTPRYLIKTRGQQVTLSCSPISGHRSVSWYQQTPGQGLQFLFEYFSETQRNKGNFPGRFSGRQFSNSRSEMNVSTLELGDSALYLCASSLGLNTGELFFGEGSRLTVL.